Listed below are T cell receptor beta chains from one sample, sequenced in a study of technical replicates of blood from several donors. The method was immunoSEQ multiplex PCR; TCRdb's version includes in-frame clones alone and lacks a portion of them. The sample contains approximately 44,000 clones, about 96% of which appear only once. The specimen was T cells isolated from PBMCs. The receptors shown here come from a human donor in good health. The CDR3 runs from the conserved cysteine through the conserved F or W. A D gene is named only where the DNA matches it firmly. Clone sizes are given selectively: once, few, many, or a class where the clone is expanded.

size | J | V | D | CDR3 | DNA
- | TRBJ1-1 | TRBV29-1 | - | CSVGEAENTEAFF | TGCAGCGTTGGTGAAGCGGAGAACACTGAAGCTTTCTTT
- | TRBJ2-7 | TRBV4-3 | TRBD1 | CASSHSGTGGYEQYF | TGCGCCAGCAGCCACTCCGGGACAGGGGGCTACGAGCAGTACTTC
once | TRBJ1-3 | TRBV2 | TRBD1 | CASSRGLGNTIYF | TGTGCCAGCAGCAGGGGGTTAGGAAACACCATATATTTT
- | TRBJ1-2 | TRBV28 | TRBD1 | CASSGGQGLNYGYTF | TGTGCCAGCAGTGGGGGACAGGGGCTCAACTATGGCTACACCTTC
- | TRBJ2-1 | TRBV29-1 | - | CSVVVTPYNEQFF | TGCAGCGTTGTGGTGACACCCTACAATGAGCAGTTCTTC
- | TRBJ1-1 | TRBV30 | - | CAWSVGLTEAFF | TGTGCCTGGAGTGTTGGCCTCACTGAAGCTTTCTTT
few | TRBJ1-1 | TRBV10-1 | - | CASRGITGLNTEAFF | TGCGCCAGCAGGGGGATTACAGGGCTTAACACTGAAGCTTTCTTT
- | TRBJ2-7 | TRBV4-1 | - | CASSQVQGNEQYF | TGCGCCAGCAGCCAAGTACAGGGAAACGAGCAGTACTTC
- | TRBJ2-3 | TRBV7-2 | TRBD2 | CASSLRSGRGNTQYF | TGTGCCAGCAGCTTACGGTCCGGGAGGGGTAACACGCAGTATTTT
- | TRBJ2-7 | TRBV11-2 | TRBD2 | CASTGTSRDEQYF | TGTGCCAGCACCGGGACTAGCCGGGACGAGCAGTACTTC
- | TRBJ2-2 | TRBV29-1 | - | CSVSRGPNTGELFF | TGCAGCGTTAGTCGAGGGCCAAACACCGGGGAGCTGTTTTTT
- | TRBJ2-7 | TRBV6-5 | - | CASSYTHQGSYEQYF | TGTGCCAGCAGTTACACGCACCAGGGTTCCTACGAGCAGTACTTC
- | TRBJ1-5 | TRBV6-4 | - | CASSADINQPQHF | TGTGCCAGCAGTGCGGACATCAATCAGCCCCAGCATTTT
- | TRBJ1-1 | TRBV2 | - | CASSEVRGTEAFF | TGTGCCAGCAGTGAAGTTCGGGGGACTGAAGCTTTCTTT
- | TRBJ1-5 | TRBV27 | TRBD1 | CASSIRQGDQPQHF | TGTGCCAGCAGTATACGACAGGGCGATCAGCCCCAGCATTTT
- | TRBJ1-1 | TRBV6-5 | - | CASSYLPNTEAFF | TGTGCCAGCAGTTACCTCCCGAACACTGAAGCTTTCTTT
- | TRBJ2-2 | TRBV5-4 | - | CASRKEAANTGELFF | TGTGCCAGCAGGAAGGAGGCCGCGAACACCGGGGAGCTGTTTTTT
- | TRBJ2-5 | TRBV13 | - | CASSFQGRETQYF | TGTGCCAGCAGCTTCCAGGGTCGGGAGACCCAGTACTTC
- | TRBJ1-5 | TRBV19 | - | CASSSGSNQPQHF | TGTGCCAGTAGTTCAGGAAGCAATCAGCCCCAGCATTTT
- | TRBJ2-7 | TRBV5-5 | TRBD2 | CASSSAGGIYEQYF | TGTGCCAGCAGCTCAGCGGGAGGGATCTACGAGCAGTACTTC
once | TRBJ1-2 | TRBV5-1 | - | CASSLVPEDPYGYTF | TGCGCCAGCAGCTTGGTCCCTGAGGATCCATATGGCTACACCTTC
- | TRBJ1-1 | TRBV19 | TRBD1 | CASNRQGGTEAFF | TGTGCCAGTAATAGACAGGGCGGGACTGAAGCTTTCTTT
once | TRBJ2-7 | TRBV9 | TRBD2 | CASSDPRGGVFNEQYF | TGTGCCAGCAGCGACCCCCGGGGGGGGGTATTCAACGAGCAGTACTTC
- | TRBJ2-5 | TRBV6-6 | - | CASRPRRQETQYF | TGTGCCAGCAGGCCCCGGAGGCAAGAGACCCAGTACTTC
- | TRBJ2-1 | TRBV27 | - | CASSWDFYNEQFF | TGTGCCAGCAGTTGGGACTTCTACAATGAGCAGTTCTTC
- | TRBJ1-2 | TRBV25-1 | - | CASSGKHTGANYGYTF | TGTGCCAGCAGTGGTAAACACACAGGAGCTAACTATGGCTACACCTTC
- | TRBJ2-2 | TRBV2 | TRBD2 | CASRGTSGRTGELFF | TGTGCCAGCAGAGGGACTAGCGGGAGGACCGGGGAGCTGTTTTTT
- | TRBJ1-1 | TRBV28 | - | CASSLNYLGAEFNTEAFF | TGTGCCAGCAGTTTAAACTACTTGGGGGCGGAATTTAACACTGAAGCTTTCTTT
once | TRBJ2-7 | TRBV11-2 | TRBD1 | CASSLVGTAYEQYF | TGTGCCAGCAGCTTAGTAGGGACAGCCTACGAGCAGTACTTC
- | TRBJ1-3 | TRBV28 | - | CAVQVLSGNTIYF | TGTGCCGTACAGGTTCTCTCTGGAAACACCATATATTTT
- | TRBJ2-7 | TRBV5-1 | TRBD1 | CASSLGTGILSEQYF | TGCGCCAGCAGCTTAGGGACAGGTATACTAAGCGAGCAGTACTTC
- | TRBJ2-2 | TRBV11-3 | - | CASSLDLTGRVTGELFF | TGTGCCAGCAGCTTAGATCTTACAGGGCGGGTCACCGGGGAGCTGTTTTTT
- | TRBJ2-3 | TRBV6-1 | - | CASYNDQGMPQYF | TGTGCCAGCTATAACGACCAGGGGATGCCGCAGTATTTT
- | TRBJ2-7 | TRBV27 | - | CASSLSRLSGEQYF | TGTGCCAGCAGTTTATCGCGGTTGTCGGGCGAGCAGTACTTC
- | TRBJ2-5 | TRBV6-6 | - | CASSRSGRGQETQYF | TGTGCCAGCAGCCGAAGCGGGCGAGGGCAAGAGACCCAGTACTTC
- | TRBJ1-5 | TRBV7-8 | - | CASRSARGKGPQHF | TGTGCCAGCAGGTCAGCCCGGGGGAAAGGACCCCAGCATTTT
- | TRBJ2-3 | TRBV2 | TRBD2 | CASTLLGGGSTDTQYF | TGTGCCAGCACCTTGCTGGGCGGGGGTAGCACAGATACGCAGTATTTT
once | TRBJ1-2 | TRBV2 | - | CASSPGTPSYGYTF | TGTGCCAGCAGTCCCGGGACTCCATCTTATGGCTACACCTTC
- | TRBJ1-1 | TRBV9 | - | CASSVATGLNTEAFF | TGTGCCAGCAGCGTAGCTACAGGGTTGAACACTGAAGCTTTCTTT
- | TRBJ2-5 | TRBV11-2 | - | CASSFGSQETQYF | TGTGCCAGCAGCTTTGGCTCTCAAGAGACCCAGTACTTC
- | TRBJ1-2 | TRBV4-3 | - | CASSLIVSRRGSGYTF | TGCGCCAGCAGCCTCATTGTCTCTCGGCGGGGGTCGGGCTACACCTTC